This T cell receptor beta chain originates from a study of cytomegalovirus exposure and HLA in healthy donors. Trimming left V 8 bases short and J 3 bases short, with 10 bases between. Germline-derived CDR1 and CDR2 are SGHTA and FQGNSA. The CDR3 contains 12 residues. Some clones are missing from TCRdb's copy, which holds only in-frame ones; the method was immunoSEQ multiplex PCR. Of about 160,000 clones in the sample, about nine tenths are singletons; the top ten hold 5% to 7%. The sequenced sample consisted of PBMCs. The rearrangement links TRBV7-2 to TRBJ1-2; tentatively, D is TRBD1 (6 bases). This clonotype was sampled from a woman aged 25 to 39 in good health and CMV-seronegative. The CDR3 loop is CASEQGDYGYTF. For the CDR3, the DNA is TGTGCCAGCGAACAGGGTGACTATGGCTACACCTTC.